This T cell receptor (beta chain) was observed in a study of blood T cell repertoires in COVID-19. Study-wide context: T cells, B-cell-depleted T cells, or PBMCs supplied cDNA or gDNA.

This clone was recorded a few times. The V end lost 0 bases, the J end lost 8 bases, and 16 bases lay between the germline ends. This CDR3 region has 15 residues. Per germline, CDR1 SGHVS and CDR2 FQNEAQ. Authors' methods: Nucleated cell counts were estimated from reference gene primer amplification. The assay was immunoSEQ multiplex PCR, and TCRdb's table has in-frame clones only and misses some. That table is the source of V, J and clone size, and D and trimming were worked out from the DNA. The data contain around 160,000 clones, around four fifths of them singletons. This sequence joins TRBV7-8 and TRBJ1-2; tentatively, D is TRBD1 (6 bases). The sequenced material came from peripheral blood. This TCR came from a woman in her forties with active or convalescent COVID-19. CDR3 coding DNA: TGTGCCAGCAGCTTAGCTTTGTCGGACAGAGAAGGCTACACCTTC. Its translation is CASSLALSDREGYTF.